One and the same sample provided the 21 T cell receptor beta chains below, sequenced in a study of shared clonotypes between healthy human individuals. TCRdb keeps only in-frame clones here, not all; method: immunoSEQ multiplex PCR. The table lists more than 1 million clones, 78% of them singletons. Input material: memory CD4+ T cells from PBMCs. Subset in this sample: CD45RA-negative fraction. Receptors were obtained from a young man in good health. Some clones in this sample may be carry-over from other donors' samples.

The chain couples TRBV7-2 to TRBJ2-1; D is undetermined. Germline loops: CDR1 SGHTA, CDR2 FQGNSA. Trimming stripped 4 bases from V and 12 bases from J, with 10 bases between. The CDR3 has 11 residues. Here the CDR3 DNA reads TGTGCCAGCAGCTCCCAAAAACCGCAGTTCTTC. This gives the protein CASSSQKPQFF.

J is TRBJ1-1 and V is TRBV5-1; D not certain. CDR3 length equals 13 residues. V shed 4 bases and J shed 6 bases, with 13 bases lying between them. Germline CDR1 is SGHRS and CDR2 is YFSETQ. This CDR3 reads CASSRGGRPEAFF. CDR3 DNA sequence: TGCGCCAGCAGCCGAGGAGGGAGGCCTGAAGCTTTCTTT.

This clone has only a few counts. The genes are TRBV9 and TRBJ2-7, with 9 bases fitting TRBD1. The CDR3 spans 17 residues. Trimming at V came to 0 bases and at J to 4 bases, leaving 11 bases not matched to a gene. Germline V gene sequence: CDR1 SGDLS, CDR2 YYNGEE. The CDR3 nucleotides are TGTGCCAGCAGCGTAGCTGGGGAAGGGACAGGGAGTTACGAGCAGTACTTC. This encodes CASSVAGEGTGSYEQYF.

The genes are TRBV19 and TRBJ2-6, with no clear D. V was clipped by 5 bases and J by 0 bases, with 8 bases between them. Germline V gene lookup returns CDR1 LNHDA and CDR2 SQIVND (reference sequence). The CDR3 is 15 residues long. The CDR3: CASSSAFSGANVLTF. DNA for the CDR3: TGTGCCAGTAGTTCGGCCTTCTCTGGGGCCAACGTCCTGACTTTC.

This clone was seen only a few times. J is TRBJ2-2 and V is TRBV5-1, with 8 bases that match TRBD2. The CDR3 runs 15 residues. V trimming: 0 bases; J trimming: 6 bases; junction bases outside the gene matches: 4. CDR1 and CDR2 (germline): SGHRS, YFSETQ. The CDR3 sequence: CASSLDPREAGELFF. CDR3 DNA sequence: TGCGCCAGCAGCTTGGATCCGCGGGAGGCCGGGGAGCTGTTTTTT.

The V gene is TRBV19, the J gene TRBJ2-7, with a tentative D call TRBD2 (5 bases). The V end was cut by 5 bases, the J end by 3 bases, with 20 bases between. CDR1 and CDR2 from the germline V gene are LNHDA and SQIVND (reference sequence). The CDR3 spans 16 residues. CDR3 in amino acids: CASSYSWTGGIYEQYF. The CDR3 DNA is TGTGCCAGTAGTTACTCATGGACCGGAGGTATCTACGAGCAGTACTTC.

In the case of this clone: This sequence may be a read error, since a much larger clone differs from it by one base. Within the sample, other DNA sequences also encode this same CDR3. CDR3 protein: CASSADRGEQYF. As DNA, the CDR3 is TGTGCCAGCAGTGCCGACAGGGGCGAGCAGTACTTC. The chain is built from TRBV2 and TRBJ2-7; 8 bases agree with TRBD1. This CDR3 has 12 amino acids. Germline CDR1 SNHLY, CDR2 FYNNEI. The ends lost 4 bases at V and 6 bases at J; junction bases unmatched: 2.

This chain joins TRBV20-1 and TRBJ2-1; D perhaps matches TRBD2 (5 bases). The CDR3 is 11 amino acids. V shed 6 bases and J shed 6 bases, with 9 bases lying between them. CDR1 is DFQATT and CDR2 is SNEGSKA in the germline V gene (reference sequence). The CDR3 DNA reads as TGCAGTGCATGGGCGGGCAATGAGCAGTTCTTC. Translated, it gives CSAWAGNEQFF.

The chain employs TRBV11-2 and TRBJ2-7, with 8 bases identical to TRBD1. The CDR3 has 16 residues. With V trimmed by 5 bases and J by 3 bases, 12 bases remained unmatched. Germline V CDR1 and CDR2: SGHAT, FQNNGV. For the CDR3, the DNA is TGTGCCAGCAGCGAGGGACAGGCCAAAGGGGGCTACGAGCAGTACTTC. Translating gives CASSEGQAKGGYEQYF. Using reference TRBV11-2 and TRBJ2-7 for the parts outside the CDR3, the full variable domain is EAGVAQSPRYKIIEKRQSVAFWCNPISGHATLYWYQQILGQGPKLLIQFQNNGVVDDSQLPKDRFSAERLKGVDSTLKIQPAKLEDSAVYLCASSEGQAKGGYEQYFGPGTRLTVT.

This clone has a single count. In the same sample, other DNA sequences code for this CDR3. The V gene is TRBV28, the J gene TRBJ1-3; D unclear. V was clipped by 3 bases and J by 4 bases, with 10 bases between them. CDR1 and CDR2 from the germline V gene are MDHEN and SYDVKM. The CDR3 spans 14 residues. The CDR3 region has the DNA TGTGCCAGCAGTTTCCGGACTCTCGGAAACACCATATATTTT. It yields the protein CASSFRTLGNTIYF.

The genes are TRBV7-3 and TRBJ2-3; unclear D gene. The germline CDR1 and CDR2 sequences are SGHTA and FQGTGA. CDR3 length: 14 amino acids. V gave up 3 bases and J gave up 1 base, with 8 bases separating them. CDR3 in amino acids: CASSFDLGTDTQYF. CDR3 in DNA: TGTGCCAGCAGCTTCGACTTAGGCACAGATACGCAGTATTTT.

This chain links TRBV11-2 with TRBJ2-7, with 10 bases that match TRBD2. The germline CDR1 and CDR2 sequences are SGHAT and FQNNGV. Germline trimming cut 4 bases from V and 5 bases from J; bases unmatched to any gene: 8. The CDR3 runs 15 residues. The DNA of the CDR3 is TGTGCCAGCAGCTCATCTAGCGGGAGCTTCCACGAGCAGTACTTC. This translates into CASSSSSGSFHEQYF.

This clone showed up just a few times. V gene TRBV5-4 combines with J gene TRBJ1-2; TRBD1 matches 9 bases. Germline assignment: CDR1 SGHNT and CDR2 YYREEE (reference sequence). The CDR3 contains 17 residues. V was clipped by 1 base and J by 4 bases; unmatched bases: 11. CDR3 in DNA: TGTGCCAGCAGCTTGAAGGCTAACAGGGGGCCTGGCTATGGCTACACCTTC. As protein: CASSLKANRGPGYGYTF. The complete variable domain, with remaining parts taken from reference TRBV5-4 and TRBJ1-2, reads ETGVTQSPTHLIKTRGQQVTLRCSSQSGHNTVSWYQQALGQGPQFIFQYYREEENGRGNFPPRFSGLQFPNYSSELNVNALELDDSALYLCASSLKANRGPGYGYTFGSGTRLTVV.

The chain links TRBV10-1 to TRBJ2-1, with D possibly TRBD1 on 5 matching bases. The CDR3 loop spans 14 amino acids. Trimming removed 2 bases at V and 8 bases at J, with 13 bases between. Germline CDR1 and CDR2: WNHNN and SYGVQD (reference sequence). The CDR3 nucleotides read TGCGCCAGCAGTGAGGGACACAACGGCGATGAGCAGTTCTTC. This gives the protein CASSEGHNGDEQFF.

The chain combines TRBV7-9 with TRBJ2-7, with a tentative D call TRBD2 (5 bases). Germline V CDR1 and CDR2: SEHNR, FQNEAQ (reference sequence). CDR3 size: 14 residues. V lost 2 bases and J lost 6, with 14 bases in between. The CDR3 is CASSLHASNSEQYF. CDR3 DNA: TGTGCCAGCAGCTTACACGCTAGCAACTCCGAGCAGTACTTC.

This clone was detected once. The chain employs TRBV4-3 and TRBJ1-4; no reliable D call. Trimming shortened V by 4 bases and J by 8 bases, and 5 bases separated the two germline ends. CDR3 length: 11 amino acids. In germline, CDR1 is LGHNA, CDR2 YSLEER. In DNA form, the CDR3 reads TGCGCCAGCAGCCGGGCAGAAAAACTGTTTTTT. Amino acids: CASSRAEKLFF.

As DNA, the CDR3 is TGTGCCAGCAGTGAAAGCCCCAACCCCAATCAGCCCCAGCATTTT. Amino acid sequence: CASSESPNPNQPQHF. The chain recombines TRBV6-1 with TRBJ1-5; D unresolved. Germline assignment: CDR1 MNHNS and CDR2 SASEGT. V lost 2 bases and J lost 3, with 11 bases in between. The CDR3 totals 15 residues.

V usage is TRBV9 and J usage is TRBJ1-1; D not certain. From germline, CDR1 is SGDLS and CDR2 YYNGEE. V dropped 2 bases and J dropped 0 bases, with 14 bases sitting between them. The CDR3 is 16 amino acids. CDR3 region: CASSVSSTRLNTEAFF. The CDR3 DNA is TGTGCCAGCAGCGTGTCCTCAACACGGTTGAACACTGAAGCTTTCTTT.

This clone has ten or more counts. The chain carries TRBV10-1 and TRBJ2-5, with TRBD2 matching 7 bases. CDR1 is WNHNN, CDR2 SYGVQD, per germline (reference sequence). The CDR3 extends over 13 amino acids. Germline trimming cut 5 bases from V and 3 bases from J; bases unmatched to any gene: 3. Here the CDR3 DNA reads TGCGCCAGCAGTCTCGGACTAGAAGAGACCCAGTACTTC. This encodes CASSLGLEETQYF.

The chain joins TRBV6-6 to TRBJ1-1; D is ambiguous. V was shortened by 2 bases and J by 1 base, with 11 bases between the two germline ends. CDR3 size: 15 residues. Germline CDR1 is MNHNY and CDR2 is SVGAGI (reference sequence). The CDR3 DNA sequence: TGTGCCAGCAGTTACGGGAGAGGGAAGAACACTGAAGCTTTCTTT. Protein product: CASSYGRGKNTEAFF.

This chain connects TRBV10-3 to TRBJ1-2, with TRBD1 matching over 8 bases. V was pared by 11 bases and J by 1 base, with 6 bases of the junction left unmatched. Per the germline V gene, CDR1 is ENHRY and CDR2 is SYGVKD. This CDR3 comprises 13 residues. The CDR3 DNA reads TGTGCCGCCGGACAGGGAATTAACTATGGCTACACCTTC. Translation: CAAGQGINYGYTF.